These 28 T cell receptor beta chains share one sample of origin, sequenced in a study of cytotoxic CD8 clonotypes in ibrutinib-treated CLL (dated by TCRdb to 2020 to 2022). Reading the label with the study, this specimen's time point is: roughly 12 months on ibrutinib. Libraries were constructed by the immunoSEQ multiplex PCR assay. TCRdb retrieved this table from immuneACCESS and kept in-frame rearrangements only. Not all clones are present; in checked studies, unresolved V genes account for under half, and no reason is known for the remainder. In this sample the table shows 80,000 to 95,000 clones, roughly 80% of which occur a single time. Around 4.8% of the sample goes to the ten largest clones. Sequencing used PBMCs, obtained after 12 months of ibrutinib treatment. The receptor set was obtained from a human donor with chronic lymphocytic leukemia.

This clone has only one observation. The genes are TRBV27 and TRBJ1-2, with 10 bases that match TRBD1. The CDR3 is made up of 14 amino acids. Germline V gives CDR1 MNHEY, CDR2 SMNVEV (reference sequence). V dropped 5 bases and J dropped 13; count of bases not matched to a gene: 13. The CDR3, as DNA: TGTGCCAGCAGTCCGACGGGCCGACAGGGGGCGAGCACCTTC. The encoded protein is CASSPTGRQGASTF.

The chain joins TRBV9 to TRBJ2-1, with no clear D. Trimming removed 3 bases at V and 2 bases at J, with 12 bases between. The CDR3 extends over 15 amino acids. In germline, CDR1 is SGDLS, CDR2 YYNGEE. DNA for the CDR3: TGTGCCAGCAGCGCGGACCCGTCCCCCTACAATGAGCAGTTCTTC. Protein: CASSADPSPYNEQFF. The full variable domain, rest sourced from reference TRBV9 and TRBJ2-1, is DSGVTQTPKHLITATGQRVTLRCSPRSGDLSVYWYQQSLDQGLQFLIQYYNGEERAKGNILERFSAQQFPDLHSELNLSSLELGDSALYFCASSADPSPYNEQFFGPGTRLTVL.

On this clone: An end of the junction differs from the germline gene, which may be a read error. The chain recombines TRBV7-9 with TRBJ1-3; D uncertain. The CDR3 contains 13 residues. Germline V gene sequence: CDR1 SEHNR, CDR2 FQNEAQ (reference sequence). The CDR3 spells CASSLVRGSVANF. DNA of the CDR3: TGTGCCAGCAGCTTAGTGCGGGGTTCGGTGGCAAATTTT.

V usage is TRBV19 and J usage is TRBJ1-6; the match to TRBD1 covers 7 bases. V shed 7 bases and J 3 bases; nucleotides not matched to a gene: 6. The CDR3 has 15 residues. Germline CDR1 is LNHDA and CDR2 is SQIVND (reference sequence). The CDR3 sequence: CASKDRDLYNSPLHF. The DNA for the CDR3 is TGTGCCAGTAAAGACAGGGATCTCTATAATTCACCCCTCCACTTT.

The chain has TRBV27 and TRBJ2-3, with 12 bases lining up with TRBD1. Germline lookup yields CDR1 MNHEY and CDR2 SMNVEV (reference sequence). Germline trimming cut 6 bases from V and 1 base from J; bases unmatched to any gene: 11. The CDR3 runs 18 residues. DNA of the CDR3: TGTGCCAGCAGCTCCACCCCGGGACAGGGGGCGTGCACAGATACGCAGTATTTT. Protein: CASSSTPGQGACTDTQYF.

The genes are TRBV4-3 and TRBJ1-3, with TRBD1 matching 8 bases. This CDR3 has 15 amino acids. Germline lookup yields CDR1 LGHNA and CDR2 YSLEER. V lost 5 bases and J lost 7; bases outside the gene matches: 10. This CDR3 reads CASSSGTGRSNTIYF. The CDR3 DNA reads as TGCGCCAGCAGCAGCGGGACAGGACGGAGCAACACCATATATTTT.

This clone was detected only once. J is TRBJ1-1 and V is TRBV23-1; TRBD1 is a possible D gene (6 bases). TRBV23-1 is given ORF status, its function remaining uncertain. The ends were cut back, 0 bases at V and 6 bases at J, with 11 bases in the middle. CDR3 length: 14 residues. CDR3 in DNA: TGCGCCAGCAGTCAATCGGGGGGGCACGCTGAAGCTTTCTTT. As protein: CASSQSGGHAEAFF.

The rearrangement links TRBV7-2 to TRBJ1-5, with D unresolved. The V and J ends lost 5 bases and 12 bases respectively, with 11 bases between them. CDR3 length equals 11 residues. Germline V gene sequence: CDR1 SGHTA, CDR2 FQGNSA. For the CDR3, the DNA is TGTGCCAGCAGCCCCAGACCGGACCAGCATTTT. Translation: CASSPRPDQHF.

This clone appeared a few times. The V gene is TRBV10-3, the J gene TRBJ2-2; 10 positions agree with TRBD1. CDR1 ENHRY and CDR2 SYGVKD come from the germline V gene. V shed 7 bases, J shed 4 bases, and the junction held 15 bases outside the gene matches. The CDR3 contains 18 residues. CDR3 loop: CAITPDRGGMGSTGELFF. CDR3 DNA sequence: TGTGCCATCACCCCGGACAGGGGGGGAATGGGAAGCACCGGGGAGCTGTTTTTT.

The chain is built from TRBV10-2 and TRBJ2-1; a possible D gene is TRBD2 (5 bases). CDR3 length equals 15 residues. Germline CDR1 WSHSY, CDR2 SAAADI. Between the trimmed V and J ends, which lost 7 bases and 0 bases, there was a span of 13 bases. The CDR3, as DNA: TGCGCCAGCATCCCCTGGGAGAGCTCCTACAATGAGCAGTTCTTC. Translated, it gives CASIPWESSYNEQFF.

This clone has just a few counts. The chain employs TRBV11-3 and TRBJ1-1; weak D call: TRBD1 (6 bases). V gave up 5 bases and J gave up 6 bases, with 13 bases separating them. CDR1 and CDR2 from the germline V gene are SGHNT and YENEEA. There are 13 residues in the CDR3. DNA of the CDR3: TGTGCCAGCAGCCGTACAGGGTCGGCTGAAGCTTTCTTT. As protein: CASSRTGSAEAFF.

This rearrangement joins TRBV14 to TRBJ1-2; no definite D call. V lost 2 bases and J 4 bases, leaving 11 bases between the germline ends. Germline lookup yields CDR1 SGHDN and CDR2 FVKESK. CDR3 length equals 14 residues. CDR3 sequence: CASSQSPTGYGYTF. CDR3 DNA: TGTGCCAGCAGCCAATCCCCGACTGGCTATGGCTACACCTTC.

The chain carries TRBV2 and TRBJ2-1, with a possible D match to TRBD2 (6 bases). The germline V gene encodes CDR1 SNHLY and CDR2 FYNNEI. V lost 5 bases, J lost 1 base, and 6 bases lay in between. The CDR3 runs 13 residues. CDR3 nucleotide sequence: TGTGCCAGCAGTCGGGAGTCCTACAATGAGCAGTTCTTC. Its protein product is CASSRESYNEQFF.

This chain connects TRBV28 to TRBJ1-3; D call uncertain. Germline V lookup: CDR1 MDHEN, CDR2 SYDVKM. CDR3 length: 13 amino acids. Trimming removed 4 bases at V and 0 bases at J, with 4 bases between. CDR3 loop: CASSSFSGNTIYF. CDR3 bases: TGTGCCAGCAGTTCGTTCTCTGGAAACACCATATATTTT.

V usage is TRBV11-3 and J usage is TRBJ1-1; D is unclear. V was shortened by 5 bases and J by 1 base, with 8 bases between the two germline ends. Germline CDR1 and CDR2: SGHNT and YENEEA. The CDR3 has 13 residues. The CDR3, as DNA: TGTGCCAGCAGCCACGACCGGAACACTGAAGCTTTCTTT. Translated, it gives CASSHDRNTEAFF. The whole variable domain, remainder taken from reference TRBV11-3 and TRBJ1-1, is EAGVVQSPRYKIIEKKQPVAFWCNPISGHNTLYWYLQNLGQGPELLIRYENEEAVDDSQLPKDRFSAERLKGVDSTLKIQPAELGDSAVYLCASSHDRNTEAFFGQGTRLTVV.

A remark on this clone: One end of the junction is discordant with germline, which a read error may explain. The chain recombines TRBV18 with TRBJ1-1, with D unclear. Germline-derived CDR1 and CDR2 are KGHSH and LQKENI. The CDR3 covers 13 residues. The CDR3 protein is CASSPKADSDAFF. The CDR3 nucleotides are TGTGCCAGCTCACCTAAGGCAGATTCTGACGCTTTCTTT.

The CDR3 loop is CASSYPPDPEAFF. The CDR3 DNA follows: TGTGCCAGCAGTTACCCGCCGGACCCTGAAGCTTTCTTT. This chain connects TRBV6-6 to TRBJ1-1; unclear D gene. Germline V lookup: CDR1 MNHNY, CDR2 SVGAGI (reference sequence). This CDR3 has 13 residues. Trimming cost V 2 bases and J 6 bases, with 10 bases left between them.

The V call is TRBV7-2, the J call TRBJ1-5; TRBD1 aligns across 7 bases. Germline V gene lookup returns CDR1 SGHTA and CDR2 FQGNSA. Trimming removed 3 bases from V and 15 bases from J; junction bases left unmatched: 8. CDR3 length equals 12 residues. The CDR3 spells CASSFGAGGPHF. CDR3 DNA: TGTGCCAGCAGCTTCGGGGCAGGGGGTCCGCATTTT.

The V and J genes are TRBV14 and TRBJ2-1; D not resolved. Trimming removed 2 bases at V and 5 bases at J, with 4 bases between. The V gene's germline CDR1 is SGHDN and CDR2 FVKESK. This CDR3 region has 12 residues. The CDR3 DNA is TGTGCCAGCAGCCAAAGGAACAATGAGCAGTTCTTC. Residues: CASSQRNNEQFF.

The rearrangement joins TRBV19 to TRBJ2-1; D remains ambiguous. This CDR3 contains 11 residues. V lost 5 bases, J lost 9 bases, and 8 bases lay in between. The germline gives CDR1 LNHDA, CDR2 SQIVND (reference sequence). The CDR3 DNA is TGTGCCAGTAGTGGGGAAGGTGAGCAGTTCTTC. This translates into CASSGEGEQFF. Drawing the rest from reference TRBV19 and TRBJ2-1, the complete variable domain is DGGITQSPKYLFRKEGQNVTLSCEQNLNHDAMYWYRQDPGQGLRLIYYSQIVNDFQKGDIAEGYSVSREKKESFPLTVTSAQKNPTAFYLCASSGEGEQFFGPGTRLTVL.

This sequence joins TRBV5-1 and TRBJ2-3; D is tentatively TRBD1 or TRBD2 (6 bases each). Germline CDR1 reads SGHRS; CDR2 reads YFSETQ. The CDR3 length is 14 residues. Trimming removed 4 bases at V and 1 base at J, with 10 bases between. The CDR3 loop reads CASSPGARTDTQYF. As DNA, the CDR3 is TGCGCCAGCAGCCCGGGGGCCCGCACAGATACGCAGTATTTT.

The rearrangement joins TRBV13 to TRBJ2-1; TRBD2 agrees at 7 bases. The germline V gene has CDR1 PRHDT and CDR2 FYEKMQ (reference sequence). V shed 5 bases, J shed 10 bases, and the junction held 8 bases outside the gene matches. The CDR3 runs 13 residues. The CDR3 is CASSTRDYLEQFF. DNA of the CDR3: TGTGCCAGCAGCACCCGGGACTACTTGGAGCAGTTCTTC.

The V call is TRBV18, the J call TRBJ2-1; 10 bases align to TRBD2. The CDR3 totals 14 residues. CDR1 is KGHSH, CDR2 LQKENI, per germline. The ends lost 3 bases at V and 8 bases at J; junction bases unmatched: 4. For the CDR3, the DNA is TGTGCCAGCTCACCCACCCTAGCGGGGGATGAGCAGTTCTTC. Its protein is CASSPTLAGDEQFF.

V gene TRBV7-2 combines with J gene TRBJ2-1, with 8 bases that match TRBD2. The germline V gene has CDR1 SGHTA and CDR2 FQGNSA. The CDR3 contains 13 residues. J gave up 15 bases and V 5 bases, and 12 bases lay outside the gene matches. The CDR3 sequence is CASSPGGLGGRFF. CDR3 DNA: TGTGCCAGCAGCCCCGGGGGACTAGGGGGACGGTTCTTC.

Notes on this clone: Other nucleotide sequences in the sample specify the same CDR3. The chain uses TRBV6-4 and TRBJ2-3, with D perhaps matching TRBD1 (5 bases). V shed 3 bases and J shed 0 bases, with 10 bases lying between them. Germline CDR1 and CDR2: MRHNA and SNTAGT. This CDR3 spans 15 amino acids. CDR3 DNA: TGTGCCAGCAGTGAGCAGGGAACTAGCACAGATACGCAGTATTTT. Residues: CASSEQGTSTDTQYF.

CDR3 protein: CASNGGGPYGNEQFF. Here the CDR3 DNA reads TGTGCCAGCAATGGAGGAGGGCCGTATGGCAATGAGCAGTTCTTC. V usage is TRBV5-4 and J usage is TRBJ2-1, with D perhaps TRBD2 (6 bases). The germline V gene has CDR1 SGHNT and CDR2 YYREEE (reference sequence). Between the trimmed V and J ends, which lost 6 bases and 6 bases, there was a span of 19 bases. The CDR3 spans 15 residues.

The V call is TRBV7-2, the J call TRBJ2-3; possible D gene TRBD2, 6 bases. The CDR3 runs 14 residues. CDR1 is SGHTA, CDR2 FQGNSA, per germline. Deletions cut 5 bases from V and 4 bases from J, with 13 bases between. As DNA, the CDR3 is TGTGCCAGCAGCACCATTGGGACTTCAGATACGCAGTATTTT. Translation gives CASSTIGTSDTQYF.

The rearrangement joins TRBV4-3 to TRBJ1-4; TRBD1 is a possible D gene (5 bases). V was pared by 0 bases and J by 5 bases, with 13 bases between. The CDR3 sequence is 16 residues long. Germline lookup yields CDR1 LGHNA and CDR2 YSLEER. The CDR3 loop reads CASSQDLGALNEKLFF. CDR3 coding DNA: TGCGCCAGCAGCCAAGATCTTGGGGCTTTGAATGAAAAACTGTTTTTT.